The entry below gives a single T cell receptor (beta chain) sequence along with its context. The sample originates from a study of blood T cell repertoires in COVID-19. Across the study: Sources were T cells, B-cell-depleted T cells, or PBMCs; the material itself was cDNA or gDNA.

The protocol was immunoSEQ multiplex PCR, while the TCRdb copy is restricted to in-frame clones and leaves out a portion. The profile shows about 270,000 clones, approximately 91% of them singletons. V was cut by 3 bases and J by 4 bases, with 9 bases left in between. CDR3 length: 13 residues. Germline V gene lookup returns CDR1 SGHTA and CDR2 FQGNSA. Material for sequencing was PBMCs or T cells enriched from blood (not recorded which). This clonotype originated in a woman aged 40 to 50 with acute COVID-19. V usage is TRBV7-2 and J usage is TRBJ2-5; D not certain. The CDR3 DNA reads as TGTGCCAGCAGCTTTGGAGAAGGAGAGACCCAGTACTTC. Protein sequence: CASSFGEGETQYF.